These 5 T cell receptor beta chains originate from one sample sequenced in a study of blood T cell repertoires in COVID-19. Generated by immunoSEQ multiplex PCR, the TCRdb table keeps only in-frame clones and is missing some. The data hold approximately 170,000 clones, with about 84% observed a single time. The sequenced sample was PBMCs or T cells enriched from blood (not recorded which). These receptors all stem from a man between 40 and 49 years old who had recovered from COVID-19.

This clone has ten or more counts. The chain has TRBV30 and TRBJ1-3, with 7 nucleotides matching TRBD1. The CDR3 consists of 14 residues. The V segment lost 2 bases and the J segment 4 bases; nucleotides outside the gene matches: 5. Germline values: CDR1 GTSNPN, CDR2 SVGIG (reference sequence). Written as DNA, the CDR3 is TGTGCCTGGAGTCGGGGGACAGCCGGAAACACCATATATTTT. Its protein is CAWSRGTAGNTIYF.

J is TRBJ1-1 and V is TRBV29-1; D is undetermined. The CDR3 is 12 residues long. The V end lost 5 bases, the J end lost 2 bases, and 9 bases lay between the germline ends. Per germline, CDR1 SQVTM and CDR2 ANQGSEA. DNA for the CDR3: TGCAGCGTTAGGACTTTCAACACTGAAGCTTTCTTT. The encoded protein is CSVRTFNTEAFF.

The chain employs TRBV5-5 and TRBJ2-7; 9 nucleotides match TRBD1. This CDR3 has 15 residues. Germline V lookup: CDR1 SGHKS, CDR2 YYEKEE (reference sequence). V was pared by 0 bases and J by 4 bases, with 5 bases of the junction left unmatched. CDR3 DNA: TGTGCCAGCAGCTTGGCCGGGACAGGGTCTTACGAGCAGTACTTC. Amino acids: CASSLAGTGSYEQYF. The complete variable domain, with remaining parts taken from reference TRBV5-5 and TRBJ2-7, reads DAGVTQSPTHLIKTRGQQVTLRCSPISGHKSVSWYQQVLGQGPQFIFQYYEKEERGRGNFPDRFSARQFPNYSSELNVNALLLGDSALYLCASSLAGTGSYEQYFGPGTRLTVT.

V gene TRBV6-6 combines with J gene TRBJ1-2, with 9 bases aligning to TRBD1. Trimming took 8 bases from V and 0 from J; bases not matched to a gene: 13. This CDR3 spans 17 amino acids. Germline values: CDR1 MNHNY, CDR2 SVGAGI (reference sequence). The CDR3 loop reads CASGRDRDASSNYGYTF. In DNA, the CDR3 is TGTGCCAGCGGTCGGGACAGGGACGCATCTTCTAACTATGGCTACACCTTC.

This chain links TRBV11-2 with TRBJ2-3, with 8 bases identical to TRBD2. From germline, CDR1 is SGHAT and CDR2 FQNNGV. V lost 2 bases and J lost 0; bases outside the gene matches: 7. This CDR3 has 17 amino acids. CDR3 amino acids: CASSLITQRGSTDTQYF. As DNA, the CDR3 is TGTGCCAGCAGCTTAATCACCCAGCGGGGGAGCACAGATACGCAGTATTTT.